What follows describes a single T cell receptor beta chain. The sample comes from a study of T cell changes during pregnancy in multiple sclerosis. Only in-frame clones appear in the TCRdb table, and some are missing; sequencing was by immunoSEQ multiplex PCR. The sample has tens of thousands of clones, roughly 89% seen once. Sequencing input: peripheral blood from another person, used as feeder cells. The TCR was taken from a human donor whose cells served as feeder cells for cultures in a pregnancy study.

CDR3 in DNA: TGCGCCTCGGATCAAACTGGGCGAATGACATACGAGCAGTACTTC. Its protein product is CASDQTGRMTYEQYF. The chain recombines TRBV23-1 with TRBJ2-7; no clear D gene. TRBV23-1 is assigned to the ORF class and has an uncertain function. The CDR3 is 15 residues long. V was clipped by 11 bases and J by 4 bases, with 24 bases between them.